Reported below is one TCR beta chain. As yet, its antigen is unknown. The data were taken from a study of T cell repertoires in cytomegalovirus infection. Germline assignment: CDR1 SGHNT and CDR2 YYREEE (reference sequence). Trimming took off 4 bases at V and 2 bases at J, with 15 bases between the two ends. The CDR3 contains 15 residues. Each CDR3 protein gets one entry after TCRdb re-called the reads with MiXCR. This repertoire shows tens of thousands of distinct CDR3 sequences, roughly 32% found once; its top ten account for around 70%. The gene calls are TRBV5-4 and TRBJ2-5, with a weak D call TRBD1 (6 bases). This receptor was obtained from a human donor in good health (CMV status not recorded). Some clones in this sample may be carry-over from other donors' samples. The sequencing input was PBMCs, sequenced either directly or after in vitro stimulation (not recorded which). This chain's CDR3 is CASSPTGQTQETQYF. CDR3 coding DNA: TGTGCCAGCAGCCCCACTGGACAGACACAAGAGACCCAGTACTTC.